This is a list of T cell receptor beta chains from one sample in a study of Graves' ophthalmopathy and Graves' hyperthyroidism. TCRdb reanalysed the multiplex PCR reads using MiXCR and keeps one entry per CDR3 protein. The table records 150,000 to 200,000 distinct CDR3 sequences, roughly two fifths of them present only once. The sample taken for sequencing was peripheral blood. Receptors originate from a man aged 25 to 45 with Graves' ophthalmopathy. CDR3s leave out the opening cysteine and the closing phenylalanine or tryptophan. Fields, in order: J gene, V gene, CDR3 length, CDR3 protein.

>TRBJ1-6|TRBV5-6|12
ASSSGQGNSPLH
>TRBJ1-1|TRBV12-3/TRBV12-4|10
ASRPPTGEAF
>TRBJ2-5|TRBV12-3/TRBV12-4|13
ASSLSSGQGVTQY
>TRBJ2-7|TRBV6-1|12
ASVARGSLGEQY
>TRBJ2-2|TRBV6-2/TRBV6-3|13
ASRGLADLSGELF
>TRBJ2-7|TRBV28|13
ASRGIGTGFYEQY
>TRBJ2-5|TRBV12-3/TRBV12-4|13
ASRPHASGRETQY
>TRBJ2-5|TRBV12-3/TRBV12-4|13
ASSFRGGSQETQY
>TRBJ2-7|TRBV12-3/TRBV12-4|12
ASSLEVQTYEQY
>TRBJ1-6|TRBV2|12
ASSGVRNNSPLH
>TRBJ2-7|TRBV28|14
ASSPMTSGYSYEQY
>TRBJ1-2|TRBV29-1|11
SVRGGLNYGYT
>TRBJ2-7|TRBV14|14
ASSQGVGVSPHEQY
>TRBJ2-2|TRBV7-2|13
ASSRGRTSPGELF
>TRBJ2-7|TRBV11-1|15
ASSLPGTGGLRDEQY
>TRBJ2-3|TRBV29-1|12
SVALPGTSFTQY
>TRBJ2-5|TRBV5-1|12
ASSSSGRIETQY
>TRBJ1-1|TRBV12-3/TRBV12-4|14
ASRPFQGGAGTEAF
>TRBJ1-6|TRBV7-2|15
ASSLRSWTVDNSPLH
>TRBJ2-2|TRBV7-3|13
ASSLIREATGELF
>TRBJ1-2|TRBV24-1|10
ATSDFWNGYT
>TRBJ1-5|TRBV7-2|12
ASSSGQRNQPQH
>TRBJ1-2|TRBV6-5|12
ASSYSEGGYGYT
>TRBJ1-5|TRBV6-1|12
ASSEAGGNQPQH
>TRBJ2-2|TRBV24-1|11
ATSGSNTGELF
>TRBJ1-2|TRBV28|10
AYTTALYGYT
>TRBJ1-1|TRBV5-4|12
ASRGRVADTEAF
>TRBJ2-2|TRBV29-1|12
SVSGTGNIGELF
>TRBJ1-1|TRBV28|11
ASSTSTNTEAF
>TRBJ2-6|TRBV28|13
ASSFEVSGANVLT
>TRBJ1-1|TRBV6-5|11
ASSYSDSREAF
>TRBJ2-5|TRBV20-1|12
SAPKALGEETQY
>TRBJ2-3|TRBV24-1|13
ATSDPSSSMDTQY
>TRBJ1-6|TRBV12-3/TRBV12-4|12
ASSPDRRNSPLH
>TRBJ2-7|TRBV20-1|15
SAHRPGLAGGPYEQY
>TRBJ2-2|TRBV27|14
ASSPAYTGSTGELF
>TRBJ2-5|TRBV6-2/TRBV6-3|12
ASRSPDRRETQY
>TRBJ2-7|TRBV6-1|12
ASKRTGQNAEQY
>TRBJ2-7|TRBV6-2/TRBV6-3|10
AIGTGGLTMY
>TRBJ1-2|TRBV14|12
ASSQDLGGRGYT
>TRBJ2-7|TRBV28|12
ASSFDRLSYEQY
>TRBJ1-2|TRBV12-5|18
ASGLVVWTGGEMTNYGYT
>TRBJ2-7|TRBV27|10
ASSPQAYEQY
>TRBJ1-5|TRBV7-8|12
ASSFPQINQPQH
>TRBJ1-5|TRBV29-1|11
SPLWPSNQPQH
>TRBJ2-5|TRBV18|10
ASSSVKETQY
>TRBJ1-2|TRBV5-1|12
ASSPPGSNYGYT
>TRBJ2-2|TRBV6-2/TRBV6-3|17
ASSYPTLGKRENTGELF
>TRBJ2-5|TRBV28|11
ASSSLFPTSQY
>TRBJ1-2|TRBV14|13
ASRPGPQAGGGYT
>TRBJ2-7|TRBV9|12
ASSAAGGTYEQY
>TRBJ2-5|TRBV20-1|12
SAPQLKPQETQY
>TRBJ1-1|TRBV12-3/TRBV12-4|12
ASSLWGRDTEAF
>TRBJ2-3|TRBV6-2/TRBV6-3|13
ASSYPLTGGDTQY